This T cell receptor beta chain was recorded in a study of CD8+CD57+ T cells in acquired aplastic anemia. For the study at large: Yields of DNA that came from sorted CD4+ and CD8+ cells averaged roughly 3.3 ug. An average of about 11 million reads for CD4+ cells was obtained from healthy donors. Study-wide points: Patients and controls shared under 35 CD8+ CDR3 sequences, highly expressed in patients. A significant difference in CD8+ Simpson's diversity between patients and controls was not found.

It was genomic DNA that served as the template for profiling TCR beta VDJ and CDR3. Each CDR3 protein is one row after TCRdb ran MiXCR on the reads. The data hold tens of thousands of distinct CDR3 sequences, with roughly 58% observed a single time. Worth noting for this clonotype: The target antigen is unknown.

Trimming took off 2 bases at V and 8 bases at J, with 9 bases between the two ends. CDR3 length: 12 amino acids. Germline V gives CDR1 MGHDK, CDR2 SYGVNS. The receptor was derived from a human donor in good health, serving as a control. Sequenced material: sorted CD4+, CD8+, or CD8+CD57+ T cells (not recorded which) from PBMCs. The V call is TRBV25-1, the J call TRBJ1-1; no clear D gene. The CDR3 protein is CASSEGLAEAFF. As DNA, the CDR3 is TGTGCCAGCAGTGAAGGCCTAGCCGAAGCTTTCTTT.